This TCR beta chain originates from a study of blood T cell repertoires in COVID-19. Germline V gene sequence: CDR1 SGHVS, CDR2 FQNEAQ. Trimming took off 1 base at V and 5 bases at J, with 3 bases between the two ends. The CDR3 sequence is 13 residues long. Cohort assignment relied on participant-reported clinical history. TCRdb's copy holds only in-frame clones and misses some; the assay was immunoSEQ multiplex PCR. The top ten clones hold roughly 3.8% of a sample with under 150,000 clones, 84% of them seen once. Material for sequencing was PBMCs or T cells enriched from blood (not recorded which). The clonotype was recovered from a man over 45 in a cohort exposed to, infected with or recovered from COVID-19 (not recorded which). The chain is built from TRBV7-8 and TRBJ2-6; D is ambiguous. Here the CDR3 DNA reads TGTGCCAGCAGCTTAGGTAGGGCCAACGTCCTGACTTTC. It is translated as CASSLGRANVLTF.